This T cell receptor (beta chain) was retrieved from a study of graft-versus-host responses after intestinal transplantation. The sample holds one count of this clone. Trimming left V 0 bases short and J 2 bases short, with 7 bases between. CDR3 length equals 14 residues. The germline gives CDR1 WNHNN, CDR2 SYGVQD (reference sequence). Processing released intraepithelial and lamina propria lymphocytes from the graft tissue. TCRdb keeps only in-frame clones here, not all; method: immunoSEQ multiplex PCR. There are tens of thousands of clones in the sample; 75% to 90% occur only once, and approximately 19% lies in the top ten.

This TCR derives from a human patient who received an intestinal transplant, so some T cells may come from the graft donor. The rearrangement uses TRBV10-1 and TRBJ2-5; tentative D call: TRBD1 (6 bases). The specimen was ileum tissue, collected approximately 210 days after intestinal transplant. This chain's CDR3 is CASSESGQQETQYF. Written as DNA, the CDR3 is TGCGCCAGCAGTGAGTCTGGACAGCAAGAGACCCAGTACTTC.